One and the same sample provided the 8 T cell receptor beta chains below, sequenced in a study of cytomegalovirus exposure and HLA in healthy donors (dated by TCRdb to the late 2010s). Library construction relied on the immunoSEQ multiplex PCR assay. The multiplex PCR relied on a mix of 60 forward primers for TCR Vbeta segments and 13 reverse primers for TCR Jbeta segments. The table was pulled from immuneACCESS by TCRdb, which kept in-frame rearrangements only. Such tables lose some clones; where checked, under half of the loss comes from unresolved V genes, and the rest has no known cause. Present in this sample are 150,000 or so clones, more than 75% of which were seen just once. Of the sample, roughly 2.1% is held by the ten largest clones. Sequences were obtained from PBMCs. The receptors come from a man between 18 and 29 years old in good health and CMV-seropositive.

The chain has TRBV5-8 and TRBJ1-5; a possible D gene is TRBD1 (6 bases). The CDR3 spans 15 residues. Germline CDR1 reads SGHTS; CDR2 reads YDEGEE. V was cut by 2 bases and J by 0 bases, with 9 bases left in between. CDR3 nucleotide sequence: TGTGCCAGCAGCTTATGGACAGTTAGCAATCAGCCCCAGCATTTT. This translates into CASSLWTVSNQPQHF.

The chain employs TRBV5-4 and TRBJ2-3; D is ambiguous. Germline V lookup: CDR1 SGHNT, CDR2 YYREEE (reference sequence). The V gene lost 2 bases and the J gene lost 3 bases, with 4 bases spanning the gap. This CDR3 comprises 12 residues. The CDR3 sequence: CASSFGTDTQYF. The CDR3 DNA follows: TGTGCCAGCAGCTTCGGGACAGATACGCAGTATTTT.

The chain is built from TRBV10-3 and TRBJ2-5, with D unclear. Germline-derived CDR1 and CDR2 are ENHRY and SYGVKD. V dropped 3 bases and J dropped 3 bases, with 5 bases sitting between them. The length of the CDR3 is 12 residues. CDR3 sequence (DNA): TGTGCCATCAGTGATTTAGAAGAGACCCAGTACTTC. Translating it yields CAISDLEETQYF.

V is TRBV7-2 and J is TRBJ2-6, with a weak D call TRBD2 (6 bases). Germline CDR1 reads SGHTA; CDR2 reads FQGNSA. V dropped 5 bases and J dropped 0 bases, with 17 bases sitting between them. This CDR3 has 18 amino acids. The CDR3 DNA reads TGTGCCAGCAGCCTTGGGGGGTCCCCAAGCTCTGGGGCCAACGTCCTGACTTTC. Its translation is CASSLGGSPSSGANVLTF.

This chain joins TRBV2 and TRBJ2-2; D is possibly TRBD1 (6 bases). The ends were cut back, 6 bases at V and 1 base at J, with 9 bases in the middle. CDR1 and CDR2 from the germline V gene are SNHLY and FYNNEI. This CDR3 is 14 amino acids long. CDR3 nucleotide sequence: TGTGCCAGCAGAGCGGACAGGAACACCGGGGAGCTGTTTTTT. It yields the protein CASRADRNTGELFF.

This rearrangement joins TRBV19 to TRBJ2-1; 10 bases align to TRBD2. The germline gives CDR1 LNHDA, CDR2 SQIVND (reference sequence). The CDR3 has 14 residues. Trimming removed 7 bases from V and 9 bases from J; junction bases left unmatched: 9. The CDR3 spells CASTDSGGPREQFF. CDR3 nucleotide sequence: TGTGCCAGTACCGATAGCGGGGGGCCGCGTGAGCAGTTCTTC.

This chain links TRBV18 with TRBJ1-5; no clear D. Per the germline V gene, CDR1 is KGHSH and CDR2 is LQKENI. V was trimmed by 0 bases and J by 6 bases, leaving 15 bases between them. This CDR3 comprises 16 residues. The CDR3 reads CASSPPGVSGIQPQHF. The CDR3 DNA reads as TGTGCCAGCTCACCACCCGGAGTGTCGGGGATTCAGCCCCAGCATTTT.

This sequence joins TRBV2 and TRBJ1-5; D gene ambiguous. V was trimmed by 5 bases and J by 5 bases, leaving 13 bases between them. This CDR3 has 14 amino acids. CDR1 is SNHLY and CDR2 is FYNNEI in the germline V gene. CDR3 sequence: CASSPPGWHQPQHF. The CDR3 nucleotides are TGTGCCAGCAGTCCCCCCGGGTGGCATCAGCCCCAGCATTTT.